The 18 T cell receptor beta chains listed next were all sequenced from one sample in a study of cytomegalovirus exposure and HLA in healthy donors. Vbeta (60) and Jbeta (13) primers were used in the PCR. TCRdb's copy holds only in-frame clones and misses some; the assay was immunoSEQ multiplex PCR. In the table there are approximately 160,000 clones, more than 65% of which are singletons. Material: PBMCs. These receptors were taken from a woman aged 40 to 50 in good health and CMV-seropositive.

The CDR3, as DNA: TGCGCCAGCAGCGTGGGACAGGTGGACGGAAACACCATATATTTT. Protein: CASSVGQVDGNTIYF. The chain recombines TRBV5-1 with TRBJ1-3; TRBD1 matches at 8 bases. Germline V gene sequence: CDR1 SGHRS, CDR2 YFSETQ. The CDR3 runs to 15 residues. J lost 4 bases, V lost 4 bases, and 7 bases had no gene match. The entire variable domain, with the rest obtained from reference TRBV5-1 and TRBJ1-3, is as follows: KAGVTQTPRYLIKTRGQQVTLSCSPISGHRSVSWYQQTPGQGLQFLFEYFSETQRNKGNFPGRFSGRQFSNSRSEMNVSTLELGDSALYLCASSVGQVDGNTIYFGEGSWLTVV.

V gene TRBV28 combines with J gene TRBJ1-5; D is ambiguous. The CDR3 has 14 residues. The germline gives CDR1 MDHEN, CDR2 SYDVKM. The V and J ends lost 3 bases and 0 bases respectively, with 6 bases between them. The CDR3 DNA reads as TGTGCCAGCAGTTTCTACAGTAGCAATCAGCCCCAGCATTTT. Amino acids: CASSFYSSNQPQHF.

The chain combines TRBV29-1 with TRBJ1-1, with D possibly matching TRBD1 (5 bases). The CDR3 is 11 amino acids. The germline V and J ends were trimmed by 5 bases and 4 bases, with 8 bases remaining between them. Per the germline V gene, CDR1 is SQVTM and CDR2 is ANQGSEA. DNA of the CDR3: TGCAGCGTTTCTCAGGGCACTGAAGCTTTCTTT. Translation gives CSVSQGTEAFF.

This clone has a handful of counts. The chain employs TRBV5-4 and TRBJ1-1; 9 nucleotides match TRBD1. Trimming at V came to 2 bases and at J to 8 bases, leaving 10 bases not matched to a gene. The CDR3 has 15 residues. From germline, CDR1 is SGHNT and CDR2 YYREEE (reference sequence). The CDR3 here is CASSFEQGARQEAFF. CDR3 coding DNA: TGTGCCAGCAGCTTCGAACAGGGGGCACGGCAAGAAGCTTTCTTT.

The rearrangement uses TRBV9 and TRBJ2-5; 8 bases align to TRBD2. Germline V CDR1 and CDR2: SGDLS, YYNGEE. The CDR3 has 16 residues. V was pared by 3 bases and J by 1 base, with 8 bases of the junction left unmatched. The CDR3 region is CASSGGAGLAQETQYF. CDR3 in DNA: TGTGCCAGCAGCGGGGGAGCAGGACTAGCCCAAGAGACCCAGTACTTC.

This clone appeared a few times. This sequence joins TRBV6-5 and TRBJ1-4; the match to TRBD1 covers 9 bases. Losses at the gene ends were 2 bases for V and 10 bases for J; bases not matched to a gene: 5. This CDR3 comprises 14 residues. Germline-derived CDR1 and CDR2 are MNHEY and SVGAGI. This chain's CDR3 is CASSYRDRAGKLFF. In DNA, the CDR3 is TGTGCCAGCAGTTACAGGGACAGGGCCGGAAAACTGTTTTTT.

The CDR3 nucleotides read TGTGCCAGCCAGGGACAGAACACTGAAGCTTTCTTT. This translates into CASQGQNTEAFF. V is TRBV10-3 and J is TRBJ1-1; maybe TRBD1 (6 bases). The V gene lost 10 bases and the J gene lost 1 base, with 10 bases spanning the gap. CDR1 is ENHRY, CDR2 SYGVKD, per germline. This CDR3 is 12 amino acids long.

Points on this clone: The junction does not match germline at one end; this may be a read error. The chain combines TRBV5-7 with TRBJ1-2; perhaps TRBD1 as D (6 bases). Being an ORF, TRBV5-7 has a function that is uncertain. This CDR3 is built from 13 residues. The CDR3 DNA sequence: TGTGCCAGCAGCTTGGGGGGGCAGGCGGGCTACCCCTTC. This translates into CASSLGGQAGYPF.

The chain employs TRBV5-1 and TRBJ1-2; TRBD1 matches 7 bases. CDR3 length: 14 amino acids. J gave up 6 bases and V 0 bases, and 5 bases lay outside the gene matches. Germline values: CDR1 SGHRS, CDR2 YFSETQ. CDR3 nucleotide sequence: TGCGCCAGCAGCTTGGAGGTAGGGGGCCATGGCTACACCTTC. Protein product: CASSLEVGGHGYTF. The whole variable domain, remainder taken from reference TRBV5-1 and TRBJ1-2, is KAGVTQTPRYLIKTRGQQVTLSCSPISGHRSVSWYQQTPGQGLQFLFEYFSETQRNKGNFPGRFSGRQFSNSRSEMNVSTLELGDSALYLCASSLEVGGHGYTFGSGTRLTVV.

The chain links TRBV18 to TRBJ1-3; D gene uncertain. The CDR3 has 13 residues. The germline V gene encodes CDR1 KGHSH and CDR2 LQKENI. Trimming pared 3 bases from V and 2 bases from J, leaving 5 bases between. As DNA, the CDR3 is TGTGCCAGCTCACCCGCTACTGGAAACACCATATATTTT. This encodes CASSPATGNTIYF.

The rearrangement joins TRBV7-2 to TRBJ2-1; possibly TRBD1 for D (7 bases). Looked up from germline, CDR1 is SGHTA and CDR2 is FQGNSA. CDR3 size: 13 residues. V lost 5 bases to trimming and J lost 8 bases, with 13 bases between them. The CDR3 loop is CASSTQGGDEQFF. The CDR3 DNA sequence: TGTGCCAGCAGCACTCAGGGGGGCGATGAGCAGTTCTTC.

The sample holds a few counts of this clone. The gene calls are TRBV29-1 and TRBJ2-4; 10 nucleotides align to TRBD1. Per the germline V gene, CDR1 is SQVTM and CDR2 is ANQGSEA. The V segment lost 7 bases and the J segment 9 bases; nucleotides outside the gene matches: 12. This CDR3 has 14 amino acids. The chain's CDR3 is CSAGPGQGLSIQYF. In nucleotides, the CDR3 is TGCAGCGCGGGGCCGGGACAGGGGCTCAGCATTCAGTACTTC.

V is TRBV6-6 and J is TRBJ2-5, with a tentative D call TRBD1 (8 bases). The CDR3 loop spans 15 amino acids. Trimming cost V 6 bases and J 5 bases, with 19 bases left between them. Germline V CDR1 and CDR2: MNHNY, SVGAGI (reference sequence). The DNA of the CDR3 is TGTGCCAGCAGATACAGGGGGGGCTTAACGGAGACCCAGTACTTC. This sequence encodes CASRYRGGLTETQYF.

The chain recombines TRBV7-3 with TRBJ1-1, with 9 bases identical to TRBD1. This CDR3 spans 13 amino acids. J was trimmed by 8 bases and V by 7 bases; bases with no gene match: 8. CDR1 is SGHTA, CDR2 FQGTGA, per germline. The CDR3 DNA follows: TGTGCCAGCAACCTCGTCGGACAGGGGGAAGCTTTCTTT. The encoded protein is CASNLVGQGEAFF.

This clone was counted between two and nine times. The chain couples TRBV9 to TRBJ2-3; 16 bases fit TRBD2. The germline V gene encodes CDR1 SGDLS and CDR2 YYNGEE. V trimming: 6 bases; J trimming: 5 bases; junction bases outside the gene matches: 6. The CDR3 runs 16 residues. CDR3 loop: CASKGTSGGAGDTQYF. DNA for the CDR3: TGTGCCAGCAAGGGGACTAGCGGGGGGGCCGGAGATACGCAGTATTTT.

The chain joins TRBV25-1 to TRBJ2-2; 10 nucleotides agree with TRBD1. Trimming removed 6 bases from V and 5 bases from J; junction bases left unmatched: 3. The CDR3 loop spans 14 amino acids. Per germline, CDR1 MGHDK and CDR2 SYGVNS. In nucleotides, the CDR3 is TGTGCCAGCAGCAGGGACAGGGGAACCGGGGAGCTGTTTTTT. Translating gives CASSRDRGTGELFF. The variable domain in full, completed from reference TRBV25-1 and TRBJ2-2, reads EADIYQTPRYLVIGTGKKITLECSQTMGHDKMYWYQQDPGMELHLIHYSYGVNSTEKGDLSSESTVSRIRTEHFPLTLESARPSHTSQYLCASSRDRGTGELFFGEGSRLTVL.

The V gene is TRBV7-9, the J gene TRBJ2-3, with 11 bases that match TRBD2. Germline V gene lookup returns CDR1 SEHNR and CDR2 FQNEAQ (reference sequence). The trim removed 5 bases at V and 2 bases at J, leaving 3 bases unmatched. The CDR3 covers 15 residues. This CDR3 reads CASSPSGGLTDTQYF. The CDR3 nucleotides read TGTGCCAGCAGCCCTAGCGGGGGGCTCACAGATACGCAGTATTTT.

This clone was seen a few times. This chain joins TRBV28 and TRBJ2-1; D is unclear. Deletions cut 9 bases from V and 5 bases from J, with 23 bases between. Germline V gene data show CDR1 as MDHEN and CDR2 as SYDVKM. The CDR3 has 16 residues. The CDR3 bases are TGTGCCAGTAGCTCCCTTACGGCGGTCGGCGACAATGAGCAGTTCTTC. Its protein product is CASSSLTAVGDNEQFF.